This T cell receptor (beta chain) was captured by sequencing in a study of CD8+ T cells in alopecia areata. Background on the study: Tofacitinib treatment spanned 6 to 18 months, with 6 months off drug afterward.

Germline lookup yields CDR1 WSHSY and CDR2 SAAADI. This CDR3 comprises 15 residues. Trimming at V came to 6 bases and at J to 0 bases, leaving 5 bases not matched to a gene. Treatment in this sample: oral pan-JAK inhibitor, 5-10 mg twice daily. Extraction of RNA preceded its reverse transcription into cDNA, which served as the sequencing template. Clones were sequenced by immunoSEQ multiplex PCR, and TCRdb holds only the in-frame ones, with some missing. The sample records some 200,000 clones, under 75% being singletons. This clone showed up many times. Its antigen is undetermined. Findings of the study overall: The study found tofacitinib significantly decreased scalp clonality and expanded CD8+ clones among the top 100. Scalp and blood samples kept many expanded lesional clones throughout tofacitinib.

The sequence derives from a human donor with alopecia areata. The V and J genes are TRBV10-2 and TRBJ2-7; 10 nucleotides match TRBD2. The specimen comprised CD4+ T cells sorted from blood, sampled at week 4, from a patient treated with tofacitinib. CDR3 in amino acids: CASRLLAGASYEQYF. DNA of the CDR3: TGCGCCAGCAGACTCCTAGCGGGGGCCTCCTACGAGCAGTACTTC.